This TCR beta chain stems from a study of cytotoxic CD8 clonotypes in ibrutinib-treated CLL. Per germline, CDR1 LGHNA and CDR2 YNFKEQ. The J segment lost 2 bases and the V segment lost 0 bases, leaving 10 bases of the junction unmatched. The CDR3 runs to 18 residues. Profiling relied on immunoSEQ multiplex PCR, and the TCRdb table lists in-frame clones only, not all of them. The top ten hold 20% to 30% of the sample, which has tens of thousands of clones, approximately 74% seen once. This TCR was recovered from a human donor with chronic lymphocytic leukemia. The rearrangement uses TRBV4-2 and TRBJ2-7, with 10 bases fitting TRBD1. Here the sequenced sample was PBMCs, taken before ibrutinib treatment. The DNA of the CDR3 is TGTGCCAGCAGCCAAGAAGGGACGGTTGGACAGGGGGCCTACGAGCAGTACTTC. Its translation: CASSQEGTVGQGAYEQYF.